This TCR beta chain emerged from a study of identical twins. The study's findings and limits: Out-of-frame sharing of TCR alpha in monozygotic twins was underestimated by models.

Remarks on this clonotype: Its target is not known.

MiXCR, applied by TCRdb to the 5' RACE reads, yields one record per CDR3 protein. The sample consists of roughly 480,000 distinct CDR3 sequences, roughly 26% of them appearing once. Germline V CDR1 and CDR2: SGHRS, YFSETQ. This CDR3 comprises 19 residues. J was trimmed by 2 bases and V by 0 bases; bases with no gene match: 16. These data also featured in a second study, about T cells expressing NK-cell markers.

Sequenced input: CD4+ T cells sorted from blood. J is TRBJ1-1 and V is TRBV5-1; 7 nucleotides match TRBD1. The sequence came from a woman under 30 in good health. The CDR3 spells CASSLAVYTGVRSNTEAFF. In DNA, the CDR3 is TGCGCCAGCAGCTTGGCCGTGTATACAGGGGTTCGTAGTAACACTGAAGCTTTCTTT.